The T cell receptor (beta chain) under discussion was sequenced for a study of T cells in Graves' hyperthyroidism and ophthalmopathy. Study background: Before treatment of any kind, peripheral blood was taken at initial diagnosis. Study findings and constraints: For ophthalmopathy, model prediction preceded onset by a median approximately 6 months.

The CDR3 regions of TCR beta were amplified from RNA transcripts. TCR CDR3 underwent first-round RT-PCR with the HTBI primer set. MiXCR, applied by TCRdb to the multiplex PCR reads, yields one record per CDR3 protein. The repertoire includes some 250,000 distinct CDR3 sequences, roughly 15% of them detected once, and about an eighth sits in the top ten. Hyperthyroidism in the patients, aged 18 to 65, was newly diagnosed and under 2 months in duration. Blood dates from first hyperthyroidism diagnosis, before any ophthalmopathy symptoms. The CDR3 totals 13 residues. CDR1 and CDR2 from the germline V gene are GTSNPN and SVGIG (reference sequence). The ends were cut back, 4 bases at V and 10 bases at J, with 14 bases in the middle. This clonotype was seen at least ten times. Its antigen is not known.

What was sequenced was blood. The receptor comes from a woman in her 40s with Graves' hyperthyroidism that later progressed to Graves' ophthalmopathy. The genes are TRBV30 and TRBJ1-6; D is unresolved. CDR3 nucleotides: TGTGCCTGGACTCGGCAGCCAGAATCACCCCTCCACTTT. This codes for CAWTRQPESPLHF. Together with reference TRBV30 and TRBJ1-6, the CDR3 gives the full variable domain: SQTIHQWPATLVQPVGSPLSLECTVEGTSNPNLYWYRQAAGRGLQLLFYSVGIGQISSEVPQNLSASRPQDRQFILSSKKLLLSDSGFYLCAWTRQPESPLHFGNGTRLTVT.